The TCR beta chain under discussion was sequenced for a study of T cells in Graves' hyperthyroidism and ophthalmopathy. This clonotype was seen once. The antigen remains unidentified. Trimming cost V 7 bases and J 3 bases, with 15 bases left between them. The CDR3 runs 14 residues. Looked up from germline, CDR1 is MNHEY and CDR2 is SVGEGT. The authors deemed Graves' hyperthyroidism stable absent ophthalmopathy progression within 18 months. Thyroid ultrasound, orbital computed tomography, clinical symptoms, and serum thyroxine and TRAb underpinned diagnoses. The study, taken as a whole, reports: By a 13 V-J model, ophthalmopathy was set apart from stable hyperthyroidism. Most clonotypes expanded in the thyroid (above 0.001) were also present in blood.

RNA transcripts gave rise to amplified TCR beta CDR3 regions. HTBI primers were employed in a first-round RT-PCR of the TCR CDR3. MiXCR, applied by TCRdb to the multiplex PCR reads, yields one record per CDR3 protein. This sample carries about 96,000 distinct CDR3 sequences, roughly half of them seen once, and the ten largest clones take around 29%. Sequencing input: blood. The clonotype comes from a woman between 40 and 55 years old with Graves' hyperthyroidism. V usage is TRBV6-2 or TRBV6-3 and J usage is TRBJ2-5; a weak D match, TRBD1 (6 bases). The CDR3 sequence: CASTGTQGKETQYF. The CDR3 region has the DNA TGTGCCAGCACTGGAACACAGGGTAAAGAGACCCAGTACTTC.